Included here is one T cell receptor (beta chain) sequence, with context. Its antigen is not identified. The data originate from a study of T cells in Graves' hyperthyroidism and ophthalmopathy. Study conclusions and caveats: By a 13 V-J model, ophthalmopathy was set apart from stable hyperthyroidism.

CDR1 and CDR2 (germline): SQVTM, ANQGSEA. CDR3 length: 13 residues. With 4 bases removed from V and 1 base from J, the gap between germline ends came to 11 bases. RNA transcripts yielded amplified TCR beta CDR3 regions. A first-round RT-PCR of the TCR CDR3 used the HTBI primer set. TCRdb used MiXCR to reprocess the multiplex PCR reads, holding one entry per CDR3 protein. The sample has about 500,000 distinct CDR3 sequences, 46% seen once; the top ten hold about two fifths. The sample was peripheral blood or thyroid tissue (not recorded which). The receptor was isolated from an adult woman with Graves' disease, either hyperthyroidism or ophthalmopathy (not recorded which). The chain carries TRBV29-1 and TRBJ2-7; no clear D gene. The CDR3: CSVVAGSSYEQYF. The CDR3 DNA reads as TGCAGCGTTGTGGCAGGCAGTTCCTACGAGCAGTACTTC.